Below are 26 T cell receptor beta chains sequenced from a single sample in a study of technical replicates of blood from a handful of donors. The table came from immunoSEQ multiplex PCR; TCRdb's copy has only in-frame clones and leaves some out. The sample includes about 80,000 clones, about nine tenths of them seen just once. Sequenced material: T cells isolated from PBMCs. Source of these receptors: a human donor in good health.

V and J are TRBV9 and TRBJ2-2; 7 bases are a match to TRBD1. Losses at the gene ends were 3 bases for V and 3 bases for J; bases not matched to a gene: 11. Germline V gene data show CDR1 as SGDLS and CDR2 as YYNGEE. The CDR3 covers 17 residues. The CDR3, as DNA: TGTGCCAGCAGCGCCCCCGGGACAGCAGAGGACACCGGGGAGCTGTTTTTT. It is translated as CASSAPGTAEDTGELFF.

V and J are TRBV27 and TRBJ2-1; possible D gene TRBD1, 6 bases. CDR3 length equals 12 residues. CDR1 is MNHEY, CDR2 SMNVEV, per germline (reference sequence). V shed 6 bases and J shed 9 bases, with 12 bases lying between them. The CDR3: CASRTGWSEQFF. The CDR3, as DNA: TGTGCCAGCAGGACAGGCTGGAGTGAGCAGTTCTTC.

The chain links TRBV5-1 to TRBJ2-7, with TRBD1 identical over 9 bases. The germline gives CDR1 SGHRS, CDR2 YFSETQ. V was clipped by 2 bases and J by 1 base; unmatched bases: 7. This CDR3 has 16 amino acids. The CDR3 DNA reads TGCGCCAGCAGCTTAAATTCCGGGACAGGGTCCTACGAGCAGTACTTC. Protein sequence: CASSLNSGTGSYEQYF.

V gene TRBV28 combines with J gene TRBJ2-7, with a tentative D call TRBD2 (5 bases). The germline CDR1 and CDR2 sequences are MDHEN and SYDVKM. The CDR3 covers 17 residues. Trimming pared 8 bases from V and 0 bases from J, leaving 23 bases between. The CDR3 region is CASQSGTYLKSSYEQYF. CDR3 nucleotides: TGTGCCAGCCAATCGGGAACCTATTTAAAAAGCTCCTACGAGCAGTACTTC.

The chain recombines TRBV11-3 with TRBJ2-2; no reliable D call. Germline CDR1 and CDR2: SGHNT and YENEEA. The CDR3 consists of 16 residues. The V end was cut by 0 bases, the J end by 0 bases, with 8 bases between. The DNA for the CDR3 is TGTGCCAGCAGCTTAGACAGGTTCGCGAACACCGGGGAGCTGTTTTTT. The encoded protein is CASSLDRFANTGELFF.

The V gene is TRBV6-1, the J gene TRBJ2-3, with a possible D match to TRBD2 (6 bases). V shed 3 bases and J shed 2 bases, with 18 bases lying between them. The CDR3 is 17 amino acids. Germline V CDR1 and CDR2: MNHNS, SASEGT. Here the CDR3 DNA reads TGTGCCAGCAGTGACCGCGGGGCAGTCAACCCCACAGATACGCAGTATTTT. Protein sequence: CASSDRGAVNPTDTQYF.

This clone appeared a single time. The gene calls are TRBV11-2 and TRBJ1-1; D ambiguous. V was shortened by 2 bases and J by 3 bases, with 7 bases between the two germline ends. Germline lookup yields CDR1 SGHAT and CDR2 FQNNGV. The CDR3 loop spans 13 amino acids. Here the CDR3 reads CASSLTAYTEAFF. The CDR3 DNA is TGTGCCAGCAGCTTAACCGCGTACACTGAAGCTTTCTTT.

The chain has TRBV13 and TRBJ2-2; tentatively, D is TRBD2 (6 bases). This CDR3 spans 18 amino acids. V was cut by 0 bases and J by 3 bases, with 17 bases left in between. Germline CDR1 is PRHDT and CDR2 is FYEKMQ (reference sequence). DNA for the CDR3: TGTGCCAGCAGCTTAGGGGCGGGGCCTTTCGGGGACACCGGGGAGCTGTTTTTT. Translating gives CASSLGAGPFGDTGELFF.

J is TRBJ2-5 and V is TRBV7-9, with D perhaps matching TRBD1 (5 bases). The V and J ends lost 0 bases and 5 bases respectively, with 13 bases between them. This CDR3 spans 15 amino acids. Germline V gives CDR1 SEHNR, CDR2 FQNEAQ (reference sequence). The CDR3 nucleotides read TGTGCCAGCAGCTTAGCAGGGGAACCGGGTGAGACCCAGTACTTC. This codes for CASSLAGEPGETQYF.

The rearrangement uses TRBV6-1 and TRBJ2-1; D ambiguous. The CDR3 length is 11 residues. Germline CDR1 MNHNS, CDR2 SASEGT. Trimming stripped 2 bases from V and 6 bases from J, with 2 bases between. The CDR3 DNA reads TGTGCCAGCAGTGAACTCAATGAGCAGTTCTTC. This gives the protein CASSELNEQFF.

This chain links TRBV19 with TRBJ2-7, with TRBD2 identical over 8 bases. With 5 bases clipped from V and 3 bases from J, the junction kept 9 bases outside the gene matches. The CDR3 is 15 residues long. The germline gives CDR1 LNHDA, CDR2 SQIVND (reference sequence). The CDR3 sequence: CASSPSTAGDYEQYF. CDR3 in DNA: TGTGCCAGTAGTCCCTCGACAGCGGGAGACTACGAGCAGTACTTC.

The rearrangement joins TRBV7-9 to TRBJ2-7, with 7 bases that match TRBD2. CDR3 length: 15 amino acids. CDR1 SEHNR and CDR2 FQNEAQ come from the germline V gene (reference sequence). V lost 4 bases and J lost 3; bases outside the gene matches: 9. This chain's CDR3 is CASSYTGTMGYEQYF. CDR3 DNA: TGTGCCAGCAGCTATACCGGGACTATGGGCTACGAGCAGTACTTC.

The V and J genes are TRBV30 and TRBJ1-2; TRBD1 might be the D (6 bases). With 5 bases removed from V and 6 bases from J, the gap between germline ends came to 13 bases. The CDR3 covers 12 residues. Germline V gene lookup returns CDR1 GTSNPN and CDR2 SVGIG (reference sequence). The CDR3 DNA reads as TGTGCCTGGTGGGGAGCAGGGGATGGCTACACCTTC. Translating gives CAWWGAGDGYTF.

The CDR3: CASLMWWGQGEGGYTF. CDR3 DNA: TGTGCCAGCTTGATGTGGTGGGGACAGGGGGAAGGAGGCTACACCTTC. This chain joins TRBV28 and TRBJ1-2, with 11 nucleotides matching TRBD1. V dropped 8 bases and J dropped 8; count of bases not matched to a gene: 16. The CDR3 sequence is 16 residues long. The germline V gene has CDR1 MDHEN and CDR2 SYDVKM.

This clone occurred a few times. The V gene is TRBV19, the J gene TRBJ2-7; 7 bases align to TRBD2. The V gene end was trimmed by 4 bases and the J gene end by 5 bases; junction bases not matched to a gene: 11. The CDR3 has 15 amino acids. Germline lookup yields CDR1 LNHDA and CDR2 SQIVND (reference sequence). The CDR3 loop reads CASSSRDYRFNEQYF. The CDR3 DNA is TGTGCCAGTAGTAGCCGGGACTACCGATTCAACGAGCAGTACTTC.

The chain uses TRBV29-1 and TRBJ1-5, with D uncertain. The germline V and J ends were trimmed by 6 bases and 4 bases, with 16 bases remaining between them. This CDR3 is 14 amino acids long. The V gene's germline CDR1 is SQVTM and CDR2 ANQGSEA. The CDR3 loop reads CSVAPATNNQPQHF. Written as DNA, the CDR3 is TGCAGCGTGGCCCCCGCGACAAATAATCAGCCCCAGCATTTT.

The J gene is TRBJ1-5, the V gene TRBV4-1; the match to TRBD1 covers 7 bases. Germline CDR1 is MGHRA and CDR2 is YSYEKL. V gave up 3 bases and J gave up 1 base; unmatched junction bases: 15. The CDR3 consists of 19 residues. The CDR3 DNA follows: TGCGCCAGCAGCCACGGACTTATTAAACAGGGGATCAGCAATCAGCCCCAGCATTTT. Translating it yields CASSHGLIKQGISNQPQHF.

The chain combines TRBV9 with TRBJ1-3, with 7 positions matching TRBD1. This CDR3 has 16 residues. V was clipped by 2 bases and J by 4 bases; unmatched bases: 9. CDR1 is SGDLS, CDR2 YYNGEE, per germline. CDR3 region: CASSVNTGDVGNTIYF. CDR3 in DNA: TGTGCCAGCAGCGTCAATACAGGGGATGTAGGAAACACCATATATTTT.

The chain carries TRBV6-6 and TRBJ2-7; tentative D call: TRBD1 (6 bases). V was trimmed by 5 bases and J by 4 bases, leaving 9 bases between them. Germline CDR1 and CDR2: MNHNY and SVGAGI (reference sequence). CDR3 size: 12 residues. The CDR3 DNA sequence: TGTGCCAGCAGTGGACAGTCATACGAGCAGTACTTC. It yields the protein CASSGQSYEQYF.

The DNA of the CDR3 is TGCGCCAGCAGCAAGGGGCGGGAGGGCACAGATACGCAGTATTTT. Its translation is CASSKGREGTDTQYF. This rearrangement joins TRBV5-1 to TRBJ2-3, with 8 bases that match TRBD2. V trimming: 4 bases; J trimming: 1 base; junction bases outside the gene matches: 5. The CDR3 spans 15 residues. Germline CDR1 SGHRS, CDR2 YFSETQ.

The chain uses TRBV2 and TRBJ2-3; maybe TRBD1 (6 bases). Trimming left V 9 bases short and J 8 bases short, with 18 bases between. Germline CDR1 and CDR2: SNHLY and FYNNEI. This CDR3 contains 13 residues. CDR3 sequence (DNA): TGTGCCAGTATCGGGACAATAGAGGGTACGCAGTATTTT. Translated: CASIGTIEGTQYF. The whole variable domain, remainder taken from reference TRBV2 and TRBJ2-3, is EPEVTQTPSHQVTQMGQEVILRCVPISNHLYFYWYRQILGQKVEFLVSFYNNEISEKSEIFDDQFSVERPDGSNFTLKIRSTKLEDSAMYFCASIGTIEGTQYFGPGTRLTVL.

The chain carries TRBV11-3 and TRBJ2-7; 10 bases map to TRBD1. The CDR3 is 17 amino acids. CDR1 is SGHNT, CDR2 YENEEA, per germline. Trimming at V came to 1 base and at J to 0 bases, leaving 6 bases not matched to a gene. As DNA, the CDR3 is TGTGCCAGCAGCTTAGGGTCGGGACAGGGGCGCTCCTACGAGCAGTACTTC. Its protein product is CASSLGSGQGRSYEQYF.

The chain employs TRBV7-8 and TRBJ2-2, with D tentatively TRBD1 (5 bases). The CDR3 is 14 residues long. Trimming took off 2 bases at V and 7 bases at J, with 11 bases between the two ends. Germline assignment: CDR1 SGHVS and CDR2 FQNEAQ. DNA of the CDR3: TGTGCCAGCAGCTTACAGGGTGCCAACGGGGAGCTGTTTTTT. Residues: CASSLQGANGELFF. Full variable domain (outside the CDR3, taken from reference TRBV7-8 and TRBJ2-2): GAGVSQSPRYKVAKRGQDVALRCDPISGHVSLFWYQQALGQGPEFLTYFQNEAQLDKSGLPSDRFFAERPEGSVSTLKIQRTQQEDSAVYLCASSLQGANGELFFGEGSRLTVL.

The chain has TRBV7-9 and TRBJ2-3, with a weak D call TRBD1 (6 bases). Germline-derived CDR1 and CDR2 are SEHNR and FQNEAQ (reference sequence). V lost 3 bases and J lost 0, with 16 bases in between. This CDR3 is built from 17 residues. The CDR3 protein is CASSFRGQGKSTDTQYF. The DNA for the CDR3 is TGTGCCAGCAGCTTTCGGGGCCAGGGGAAGAGCACAGATACGCAGTATTTT.

The chain is built from TRBV14 and TRBJ2-7, with TRBD1 as a possible D gene (5 bases). Germline V gives CDR1 SGHDN, CDR2 FVKESK. This CDR3 region has 13 residues. V was clipped by 0 bases and J by 7 bases, with 10 bases between them. DNA for the CDR3: TGTGCCAGCAGCCAAGATATCGACAGTGAGCAGTACTTC. Translation: CASSQDIDSEQYF.

The J gene is TRBJ2-1, the V gene TRBV19, with 11 positions matching TRBD2. The CDR3 consists of 15 residues. Trimming cost V 7 bases and J 3 bases; bases outside gene matches: 5. CDR1 is LNHDA and CDR2 is SQIVND in the germline V gene (reference sequence). The CDR3 loop reads CASNALAGGYNEQFF. CDR3 in DNA: TGTGCCAGTAATGCCCTAGCGGGAGGCTACAATGAGCAGTTCTTC.